A single sample is the source of the 14 T cell receptor beta chains below, sequenced in a study of T cell responses to AZD1222 COVID-19 vaccine. The protocol was immunoSEQ multiplex PCR, while the TCRdb copy is restricted to in-frame clones and leaves out a portion. Here the sample spans 140,000 to 150,000 clones, more than 85% being singletons. This material consisted of peripheral blood, taken after recovery from COVID-19. The receptor source for this set is an adult who had recovered from COVID-19.

The chain is built from TRBV4-1 and TRBJ2-1; the match to TRBD2 covers 9 bases. Germline loops: CDR1 MGHRA, CDR2 YSYEKL. The V segment lost 1 base and the J segment 1 base; nucleotides outside the gene matches: 2. This CDR3 has 16 residues. CDR3 loop: CASSQASGVSYNEQFF. The CDR3 nucleotides read TGCGCCAGCAGCCAAGCTAGCGGGGTGTCCTACAATGAGCAGTTCTTC.

This clone was recorded once. J is TRBJ1-2 and V is TRBV4-1, with TRBD1 as a possible D gene (6 bases). The CDR3 sequence is 16 residues long. The ends were cut back, 0 bases at V and 6 bases at J, with 17 bases in the middle. Germline lookup yields CDR1 MGHRA and CDR2 YSYEKL. CDR3 sequence reads: CASSQDPGHLAHGYTF. The CDR3 DNA reads as TGCGCCAGCAGCCAAGACCCGGGACACCTGGCCCATGGCTACACCTTC.

The V gene is TRBV2, the J gene TRBJ2-2, with TRBD1 matching 7 bases. The V gene's germline CDR1 is SNHLY and CDR2 FYNNEI. CDR3 length: 15 residues. Trimming removed 3 bases from V and 1 base from J; junction bases left unmatched: 2. The DNA for the CDR3 is TGTGCCAGCAGTGAGACAGGGATGAACACCGGGGAGCTGTTTTTT. It specifies CASSETGMNTGELFF.

This sequence joins TRBV7-9 and TRBJ1-1; D possibly corresponds to TRBD1 (5 bases). CDR3 length equals 11 residues. In germline, CDR1 is SEHNR, CDR2 FQNEAQ (reference sequence). The germline V and J ends were trimmed by 5 bases and 7 bases, with 8 bases remaining between them. The CDR3 loop is CASSRGREAFF. CDR3 nucleotides: TGTGCCAGCAGCCGGGGACGTGAAGCTTTCTTT.

The rearrangement links TRBV19 to TRBJ2-7, with D maybe TRBD1 (6 bases). Trimming took 6 bases from V and 0 from J, leaving 12 bases between them. Per the germline V gene, CDR1 is LNHDA and CDR2 is SQIVND (reference sequence). This CDR3 region has 14 residues. The CDR3 region has the DNA TGTGCCAGTAGGAAACAGGGAAACTCCTACGAGCAGTACTTC. Translating it yields CASRKQGNSYEQYF.

The CDR3: CATSRPGQGAFDQPQHF. DNA for the CDR3: TGTGCCACCAGCAGACCGGGACAGGGGGCGTTCGATCAGCCCCAGCATTTT. The V and J genes are TRBV15 and TRBJ1-5, with 12 nucleotides matching TRBD1. V shed 2 bases and J 5 bases; nucleotides not matched to a gene: 7. The length of the CDR3 is 17 residues. Germline V gene data show CDR1 as LNHNV and CDR2 as YYDKDF (reference sequence).

The chain combines TRBV9 with TRBJ2-2; TRBD1 is a possible D gene (5 bases). The V end lost 5 bases, the J end lost 1 base, and 12 bases lay between the germline ends. The V gene's germline CDR1 is SGDLS and CDR2 YYNGEE. This CDR3 has 15 amino acids. DNA of the CDR3: TGTGCCAGCAGGAAGACAGACTTGAACACCGGGGAGCTGTTTTTT. Translated, it gives CASRKTDLNTGELFF.

The chain links TRBV5-1 to TRBJ1-6; D is possibly TRBD1 (5 bases). The CDR3 is 14 amino acids. Germline assignment: CDR1 SGHRS and CDR2 YFSETQ. V lost 0 bases to trimming and J lost 5 bases, with 6 bases between them. This chain's CDR3 is CASSLARDNSPLHF. DNA of the CDR3: TGCGCCAGCAGCTTGGCCAGGGATAATTCACCCCTCCACTTT.

The chain carries TRBV6-6 and TRBJ1-3; 8 nucleotides agree with TRBD1. V was clipped by 6 bases and J by 4 bases; unmatched bases: 11. The CDR3 consists of 16 residues. CDR1 and CDR2 (germline): MNHNY, SVGAGI (reference sequence). CDR3 residues: CASSLPDRALGNTIYF. DNA of the CDR3: TGTGCCAGCAGCCTACCGGACAGGGCACTGGGAAACACCATATATTTT.

The chain employs TRBV28 and TRBJ2-5, with 7 bases matching TRBD1. The ends lost 6 bases at V and 5 bases at J; junction bases unmatched: 9. This CDR3 has 14 residues. Germline CDR1 MDHEN, CDR2 SYDVKM. The DNA of the CDR3 is TGTGCCAGCAGCCCTATGCCCAGGGGGGAGACCCAGTACTTC. Translating it yields CASSPMPRGETQYF.

This clone was recorded only once. The chain recombines TRBV3-1 (or the pseudogene TRBV3-2) with TRBJ1-2; D gene unclear. CDR3 length equals 12 residues. Germline V gives CDR1 LGHDT, CDR2 YNNKEL (reference sequence). V lost 2 bases, J lost 13 bases, and 14 bases lay in between. CDR3 nucleotide sequence: TGTGCCAGCAGCCAATCATTGGGGAAGGCCACCTTC. Amino acid sequence: CASSQSLGKATF.

The CDR3 reads CASKGTGTMSNTEAFF. Here the CDR3 DNA reads TGTGCCAGTAAAGGGACAGGGACTATGTCGAACACTGAAGCTTTCTTT. The chain links TRBV19 to TRBJ1-1; TRBD1 matches 9 bases. Germline V gene data show CDR1 as LNHDA and CDR2 as SQIVND (reference sequence). The CDR3 contains 16 residues. Losses at the gene ends were 7 bases for V and 1 base for J; bases not matched to a gene: 10.

The V and J genes are TRBV5-6 and TRBJ2-7; 12 bases are a match to TRBD2. Germline loops: CDR1 SGHDT, CDR2 YYEEEE. V lost 3 bases to trimming and J lost 6 bases; unmatched junction nucleotides: 4. This CDR3 comprises 14 residues. The CDR3 region is CASSSGTSGPEQYF. CDR3 coding DNA: TGTGCCAGCAGCTCCGGGACTAGCGGGCCCGAGCAGTACTTC. Based on the CDR3 plus reference TRBV5-6 and TRBJ2-7, the full variable domain is DAGVTQSPTHLIKTRGQQVTLRCSPKSGHDTVSWYQQALGQGPQFIFQYYEEEERQRGNFPDRFSGHQFPNYSSELNVNALLLGDSALYLCASSSGTSGPEQYFGPGTRLTVT.

V and J are TRBV5-4 and TRBJ1-2; 8 bases agree with TRBD1. The ends lost 2 bases at V and 2 bases at J; junction bases unmatched: 5. The CDR3 contains 15 residues. Germline loops: CDR1 SGHNT, CDR2 YYREEE (reference sequence). CDR3 sequence (DNA): TGTGCCAGCAGCTTCGACCCAGGGGGCAACTATGGCTACACCTTC. Translating gives CASSFDPGGNYGYTF.